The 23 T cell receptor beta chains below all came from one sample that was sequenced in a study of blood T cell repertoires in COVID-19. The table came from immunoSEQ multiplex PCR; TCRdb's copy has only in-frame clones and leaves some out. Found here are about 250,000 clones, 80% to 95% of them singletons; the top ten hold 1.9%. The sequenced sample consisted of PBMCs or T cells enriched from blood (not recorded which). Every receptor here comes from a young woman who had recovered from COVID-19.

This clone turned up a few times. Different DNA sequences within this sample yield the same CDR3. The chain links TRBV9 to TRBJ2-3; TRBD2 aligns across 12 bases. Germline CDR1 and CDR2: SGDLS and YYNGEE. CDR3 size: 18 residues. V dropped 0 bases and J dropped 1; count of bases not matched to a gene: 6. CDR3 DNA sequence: TGTGCCAGCAGCGTAGTGGCTAGCGGGGGGGCTGGCACAGATACGCAGTATTTT. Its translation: CASSVVASGGAGTDTQYF.

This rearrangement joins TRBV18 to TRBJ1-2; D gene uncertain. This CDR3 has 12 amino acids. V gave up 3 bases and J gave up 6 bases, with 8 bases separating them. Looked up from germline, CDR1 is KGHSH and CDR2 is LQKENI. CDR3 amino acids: CASSPRGDGYTF. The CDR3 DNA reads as TGTGCCAGCTCACCGCGAGGTGATGGCTACACCTTC.

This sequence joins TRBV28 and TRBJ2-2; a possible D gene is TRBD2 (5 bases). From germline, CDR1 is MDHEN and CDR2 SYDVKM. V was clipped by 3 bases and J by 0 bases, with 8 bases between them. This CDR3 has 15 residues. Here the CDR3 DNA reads TGTGCCAGCAGTTTTGGAGGAGCGAACACCGGGGAGCTGTTTTTT. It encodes CASSFGGANTGELFF. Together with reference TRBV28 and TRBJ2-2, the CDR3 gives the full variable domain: DVKVTQSSRYLVKRTGEKVFLECVQDMDHENMFWYRQDPGLGLRLIYFSYDVKMKEKGDIPEGYSVSREKKERFSLILESASTNQTSMYLCASSFGGANTGELFFGEGSRLTVL.

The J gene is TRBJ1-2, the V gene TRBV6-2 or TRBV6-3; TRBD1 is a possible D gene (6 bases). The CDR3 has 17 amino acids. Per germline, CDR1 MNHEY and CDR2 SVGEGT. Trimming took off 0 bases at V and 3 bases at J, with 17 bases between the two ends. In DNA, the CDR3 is TGTGCCAGCAGTTACTCGAAAGCAGGGGAAAGGTACTATGGCTACACCTTC. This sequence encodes CASSYSKAGERYYGYTF.

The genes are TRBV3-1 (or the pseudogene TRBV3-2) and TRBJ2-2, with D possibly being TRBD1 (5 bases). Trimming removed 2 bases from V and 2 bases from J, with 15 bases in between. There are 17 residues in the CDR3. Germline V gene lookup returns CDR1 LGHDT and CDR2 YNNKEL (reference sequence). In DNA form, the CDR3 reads TGTGCCAGCAGCCAAAGTACTACAGGCCCCAACACCGGGGAGCTGTTTTTT. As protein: CASSQSTTGPNTGELFF.

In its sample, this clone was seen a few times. CDR3 DNA sequence: TGCGCCAGCAGCCCGAACTGGGACAGGAACATCCCCTACGAGCAGTACTTC. It codes for CASSPNWDRNIPYEQYF. The chain employs TRBV5-1 and TRBJ2-7, with TRBD1 matching 8 bases. The J segment lost 2 bases and the V segment lost 4 bases, leaving 14 bases of the junction unmatched. Germline V gives CDR1 SGHRS, CDR2 YFSETQ. This CDR3 is 17 amino acids long.

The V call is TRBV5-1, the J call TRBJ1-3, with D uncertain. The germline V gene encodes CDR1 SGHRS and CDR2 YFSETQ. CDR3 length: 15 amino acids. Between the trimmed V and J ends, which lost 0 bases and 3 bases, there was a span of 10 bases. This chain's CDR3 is CASSLEAGSGNTIYF. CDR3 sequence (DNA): TGCGCCAGCAGCTTGGAGGCGGGTAGTGGAAACACCATATATTTT.

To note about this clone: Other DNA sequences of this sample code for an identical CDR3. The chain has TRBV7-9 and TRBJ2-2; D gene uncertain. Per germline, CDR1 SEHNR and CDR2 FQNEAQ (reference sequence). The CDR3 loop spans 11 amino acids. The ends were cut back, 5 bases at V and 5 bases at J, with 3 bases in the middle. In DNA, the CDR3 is TGTGCCAGCAGCCGGACCGGGGAGCTGTTTTTT. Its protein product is CASSRTGELFF.

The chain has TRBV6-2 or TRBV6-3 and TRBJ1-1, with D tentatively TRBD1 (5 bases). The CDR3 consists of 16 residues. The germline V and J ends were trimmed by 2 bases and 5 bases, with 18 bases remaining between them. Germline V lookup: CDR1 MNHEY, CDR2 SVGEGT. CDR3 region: CASSYSFFREATEAFF. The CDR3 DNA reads TGTGCCAGCAGTTACAGTTTTTTCAGGGAGGCGACTGAAGCTTTCTTT.

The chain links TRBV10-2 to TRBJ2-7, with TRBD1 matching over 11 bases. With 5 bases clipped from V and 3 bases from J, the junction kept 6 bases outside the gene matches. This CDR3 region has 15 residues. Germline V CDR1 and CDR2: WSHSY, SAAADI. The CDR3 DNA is TGCGCCAGCAGTTATCCGGGACAGGGGGTCTACGAGCAGTACTTC. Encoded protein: CASSYPGQGVYEQYF.

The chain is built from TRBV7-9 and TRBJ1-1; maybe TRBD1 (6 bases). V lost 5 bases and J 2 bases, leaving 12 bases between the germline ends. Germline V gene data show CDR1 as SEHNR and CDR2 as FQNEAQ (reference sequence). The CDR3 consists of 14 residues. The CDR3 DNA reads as TGTGCCAGCAGCATTGGACAGCGAAACACTGAAGCTTTCTTT. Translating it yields CASSIGQRNTEAFF.

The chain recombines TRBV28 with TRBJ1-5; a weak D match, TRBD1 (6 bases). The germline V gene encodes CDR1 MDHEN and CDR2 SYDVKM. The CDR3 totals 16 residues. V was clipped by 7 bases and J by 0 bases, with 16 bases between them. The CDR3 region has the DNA TGTGCCAGCACCCCATTGGACAGAAATAGCAATCAGCCCCAGCATTTT. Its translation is CASTPLDRNSNQPQHF.

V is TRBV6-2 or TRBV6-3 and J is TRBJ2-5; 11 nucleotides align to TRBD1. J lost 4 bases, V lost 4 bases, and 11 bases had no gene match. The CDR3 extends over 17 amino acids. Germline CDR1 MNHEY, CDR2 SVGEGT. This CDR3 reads CASSFSPGTGGGETQYF. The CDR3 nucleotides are TGTGCCAGCAGTTTCTCCCCGGGGACAGGGGGGGGAGAGACCCAGTACTTC.

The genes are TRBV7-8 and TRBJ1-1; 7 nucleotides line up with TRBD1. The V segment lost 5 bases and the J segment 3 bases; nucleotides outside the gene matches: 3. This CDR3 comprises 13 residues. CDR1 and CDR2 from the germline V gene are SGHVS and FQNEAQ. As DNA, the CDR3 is TGTGCCAGCAGCCAACAGGGGCACACTGAAGCTTTCTTT. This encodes CASSQQGHTEAFF.

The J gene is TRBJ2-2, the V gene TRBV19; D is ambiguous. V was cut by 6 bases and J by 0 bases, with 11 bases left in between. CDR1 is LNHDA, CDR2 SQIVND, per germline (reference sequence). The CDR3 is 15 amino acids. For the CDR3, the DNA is TGTGCCAGTAGCGGGTGGAGTTCGAACACCGGGGAGCTGTTTTTT. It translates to CASSGWSSNTGELFF.

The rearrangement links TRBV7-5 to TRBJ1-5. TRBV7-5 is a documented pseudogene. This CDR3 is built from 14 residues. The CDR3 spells CARSYRDSNQPQHF. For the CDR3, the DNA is TGTGCCAGAAGCTACCGGGATAGCAATCAGCCCCAGCATTTT.

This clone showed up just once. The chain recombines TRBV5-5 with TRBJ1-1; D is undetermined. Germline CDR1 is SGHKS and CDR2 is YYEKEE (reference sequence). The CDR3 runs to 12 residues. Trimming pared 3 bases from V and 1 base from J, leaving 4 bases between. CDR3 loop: CASSSRNTEAFF. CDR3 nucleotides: TGTGCCAGCAGCTCCAGGAACACTGAAGCTTTCTTT.

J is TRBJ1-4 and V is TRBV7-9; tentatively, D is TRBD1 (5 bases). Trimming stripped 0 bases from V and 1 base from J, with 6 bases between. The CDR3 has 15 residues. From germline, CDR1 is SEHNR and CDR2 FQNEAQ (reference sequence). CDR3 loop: CASSLAQGTNEKLFF. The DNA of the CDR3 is TGTGCCAGCAGCTTAGCGCAGGGAACTAATGAAAAACTGTTTTTT.

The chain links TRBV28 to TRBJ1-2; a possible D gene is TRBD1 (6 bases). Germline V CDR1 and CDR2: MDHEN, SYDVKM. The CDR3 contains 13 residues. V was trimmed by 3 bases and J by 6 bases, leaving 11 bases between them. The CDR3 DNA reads TGTGCCAGCAGTTTTCGGACAGCGGATGGCTACACCTTC. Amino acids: CASSFRTADGYTF.

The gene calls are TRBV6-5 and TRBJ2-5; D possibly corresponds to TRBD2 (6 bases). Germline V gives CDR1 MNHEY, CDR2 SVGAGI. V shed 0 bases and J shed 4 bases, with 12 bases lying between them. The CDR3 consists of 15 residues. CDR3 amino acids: CASSYSRLVRETQYF. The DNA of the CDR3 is TGTGCCAGCAGTTACTCGCGACTAGTTAGAGAGACCCAGTACTTC.

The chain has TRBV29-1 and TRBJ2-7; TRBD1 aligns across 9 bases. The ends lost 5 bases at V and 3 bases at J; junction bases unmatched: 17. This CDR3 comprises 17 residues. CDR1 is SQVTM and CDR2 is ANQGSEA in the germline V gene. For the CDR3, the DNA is TGCAGCGTTACCATGCCCGCATCGACAGGGGGTTACTACGAGCAGTACTTC. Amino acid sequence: CSVTMPASTGGYYEQYF.

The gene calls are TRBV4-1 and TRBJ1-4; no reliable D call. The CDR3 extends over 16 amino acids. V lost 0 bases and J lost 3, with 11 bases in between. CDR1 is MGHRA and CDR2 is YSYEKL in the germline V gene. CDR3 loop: CASSQDPTAPNEKLFF. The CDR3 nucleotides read TGCGCCAGCAGCCAAGATCCAACTGCCCCTAATGAAAAACTGTTTTTT.

The chain's CDR3 is CASRTSGGAGEQFF. Here the CDR3 DNA reads TGTGCCAGTAGAACTAGCGGGGGGGCCGGGGAGCAGTTCTTC. The gene calls are TRBV19 and TRBJ2-1; TRBD2 agrees at 13 bases. Germline values: CDR1 LNHDA, CDR2 SQIVND (reference sequence). Trimming at V came to 6 bases and at J to 10 bases, leaving 6 bases not matched to a gene. CDR3 length: 14 residues.